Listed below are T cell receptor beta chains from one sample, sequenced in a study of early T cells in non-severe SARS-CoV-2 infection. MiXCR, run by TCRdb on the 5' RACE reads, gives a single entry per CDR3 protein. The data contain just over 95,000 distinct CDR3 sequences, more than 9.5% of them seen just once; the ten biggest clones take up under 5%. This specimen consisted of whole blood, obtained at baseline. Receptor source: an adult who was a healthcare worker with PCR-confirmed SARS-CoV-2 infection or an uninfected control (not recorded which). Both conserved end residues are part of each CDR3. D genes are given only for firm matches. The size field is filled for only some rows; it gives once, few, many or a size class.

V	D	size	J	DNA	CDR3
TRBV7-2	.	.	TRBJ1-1	TGTGCCAGCAGCCTCCGATGGGAGGACACTGAAGCTTTCTTT	CASSLRWEDTEAFF
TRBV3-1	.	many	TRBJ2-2	TGTGCCAGCAGCCCCATCCGGGAAGCCGGGGAGCTGTTTTTT	CASSPIREAGELFF
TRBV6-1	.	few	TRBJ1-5	TGTGCCAGCAGTGAAGAACGGCGTGAGCCCCAGCATTTT	CASSEERREPQHF
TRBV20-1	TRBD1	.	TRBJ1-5	TGCAGTGCCACAAGAGGGGGCGGCAATCAGCCCCAGCATTTT	CSATRGGGNQPQHF
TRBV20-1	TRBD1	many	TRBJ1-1	TGCAGTGCCGTCAGGGGGGCGAACACTGAAGCTTTCTTT	CSAVRGANTEAFF
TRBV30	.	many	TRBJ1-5	TGTGCCTGGAGTGTGGATTTCCAGCCCCAGCATTTT	CAWSVDFQPQHF
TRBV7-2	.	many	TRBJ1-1	TGTGCCAGCAGCTTTATCTCGGGTGGAGCTTTCTTT	CASSFISGGAFF
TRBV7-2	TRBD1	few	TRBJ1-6	TGTGCCAGCAGCTTAGAGGGACAGCGGCATTGGCCCCTCCACTTT	CASSLEGQRHWPLHF
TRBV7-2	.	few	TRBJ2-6	TGTGCCAGCAGCCCCCAGATTGCTGGGGCCAACGTCCTGACTTTC	CASSPQIAGANVLTF
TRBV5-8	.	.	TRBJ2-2	TGTGCCAGCAGCCGTATCACCGGGGAGCTGTTTTTT	CASSRITGELFF
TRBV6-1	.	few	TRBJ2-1	TGTGCCAGCACCCCCGGGGTCTTGTCCCACAATGAGCAGTTCTTC	CASTPGVLSHNEQFF
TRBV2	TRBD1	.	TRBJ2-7	TGTGCCAGCAGTGTACAGGGGTTAATGCAGAACGAGCAGTACTTC	CASSVQGLMQNEQYF
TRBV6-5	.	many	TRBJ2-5	TGTGCCAGCAGTTTTGGGAGTTACCAAGAGACCCAGTACTTC	CASSFGSYQETQYF
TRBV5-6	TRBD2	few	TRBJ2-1	TGTGCCAGCAGCTTACCCCTAGCGGGGAGTGAGCAGTTCTTC	CASSLPLAGSEQFF
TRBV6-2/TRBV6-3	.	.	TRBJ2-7	TGTGCCAGCAGTGGGGGAAGTAGTATGGTCCACGAGCAGTACTTC	CASSGGSSMVHEQYF
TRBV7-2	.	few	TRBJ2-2	TGTGCCAGCAGCTCCTTCACCGGGGAGCTGTTTTTT	CASSSFTGELFF
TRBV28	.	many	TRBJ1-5	TGTGCCAGCAGCCCTCAGGACAGCAAAAATCAGCCCCAGCATTTT	CASSPQDSKNQPQHF
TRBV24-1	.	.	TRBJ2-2	TGTGCCACCAGTGATTCCGGACAGAACACCGGGGAGCTGTTTTTT	CATSDSGQNTGELFF
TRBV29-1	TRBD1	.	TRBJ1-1	TGCAGCGGCCAAGACAGGGTGGCTGAAGCTTTCTTT	CSGQDRVAEAFF
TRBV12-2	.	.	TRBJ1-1	TGTGCAAGTCGCTTAGCTGACAGGGGGGTAGTCGCTTTCTTT	CASRLADRGVVAFF
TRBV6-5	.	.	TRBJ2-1	TGTGCCAGCAGTAGGGGCTACTCCTACAATGAGCAGTTCTTC	CASSRGYSYNEQFF
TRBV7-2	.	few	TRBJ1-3	TGTGCCAGCAGCTTAGACGGTCTCAGTAAAAACACCATATATTTT	CASSLDGLSKNTIYF
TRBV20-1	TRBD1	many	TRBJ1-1	TGCAGTGCTTCTCAAGACAGGGCTGAAGCTTTCTTT	CSASQDRAEAFF
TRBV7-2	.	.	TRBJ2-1	TGTGCCAGCAGCTTCAGGTTCGCCACGAATGAGCAGTTCTTC	CASSFRFATNEQFF
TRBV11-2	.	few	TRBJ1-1	TGTGCCAGCAGCCCGAGAATCGACGATCTGGAGGCTGAAGCTTTCTTT	CASSPRIDDLEAEAFF
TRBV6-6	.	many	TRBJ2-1	TGTGCCAGCAGTTATGACGGTTCTGCCTACAATGAGCAGTTCTTC	CASSYDGSAYNEQFF
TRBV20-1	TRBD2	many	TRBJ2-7	TGCAGTGCGAGGGAGTTGGTGGGACTAGCTTACCGCCATCCCCTATTC	CSARELVGLAYRHPLF
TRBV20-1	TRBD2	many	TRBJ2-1	TGCAGTGCTAGAGATGTGGGGACTAGCGGGGATAGGTTCAATGAGCAGTTCTTC	CSARDVGTSGDRFNEQFF